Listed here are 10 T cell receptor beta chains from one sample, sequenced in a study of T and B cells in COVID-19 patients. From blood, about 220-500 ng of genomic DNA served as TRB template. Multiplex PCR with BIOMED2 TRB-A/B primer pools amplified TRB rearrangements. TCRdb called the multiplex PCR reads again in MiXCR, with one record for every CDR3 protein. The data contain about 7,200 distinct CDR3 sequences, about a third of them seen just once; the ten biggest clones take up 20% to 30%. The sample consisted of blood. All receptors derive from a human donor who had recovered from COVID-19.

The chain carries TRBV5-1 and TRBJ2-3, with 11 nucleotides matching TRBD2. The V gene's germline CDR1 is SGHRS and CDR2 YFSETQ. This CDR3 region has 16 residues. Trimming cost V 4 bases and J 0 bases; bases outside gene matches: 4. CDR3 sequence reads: CASSPRLAGSTDTQYF. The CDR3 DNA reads TGCGCCAGCAGCCCGCGACTAGCGGGGAGCACAGATACGCAGTATTTT.

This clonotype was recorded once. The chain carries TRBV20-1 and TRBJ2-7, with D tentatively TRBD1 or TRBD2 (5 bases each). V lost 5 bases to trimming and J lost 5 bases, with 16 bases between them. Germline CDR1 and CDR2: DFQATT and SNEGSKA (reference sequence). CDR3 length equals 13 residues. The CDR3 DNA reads TGCAGTGCTCAAAGGGACGTTCAGAACGAGCAGTACGTC. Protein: CSAQRDVQNEQYV.

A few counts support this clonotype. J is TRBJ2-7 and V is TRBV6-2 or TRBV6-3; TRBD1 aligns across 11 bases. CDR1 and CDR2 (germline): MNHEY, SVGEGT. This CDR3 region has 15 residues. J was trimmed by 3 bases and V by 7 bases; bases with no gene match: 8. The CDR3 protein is CASKLAGTGGYEQYF. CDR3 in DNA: TGTGCCAGCAAGTTGGCCGGGACAGGGGGCTACGAGCAGTACTTC.

Written as DNA, the CDR3 is TGCAGTGCTAGAAGGGGAAGTGAGACCCAGTACTTC. The encoded protein is CSARRGSETQYF. J is TRBJ2-5 and V is TRBV20-1, with D possibly TRBD1 on 5 matching bases. Trimming pared 2 bases from V and 5 bases from J, leaving 9 bases between. The germline V gene encodes CDR1 DFQATT and CDR2 SNEGSKA (reference sequence). This CDR3 region has 12 residues.

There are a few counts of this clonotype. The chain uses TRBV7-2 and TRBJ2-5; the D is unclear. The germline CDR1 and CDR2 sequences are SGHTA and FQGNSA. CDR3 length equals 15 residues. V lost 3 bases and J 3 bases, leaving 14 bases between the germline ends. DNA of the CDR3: TGTGCCAGCAGCTTGGTGCCAAAGCGAGAAGAGACCCAGTACTTC. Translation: CASSLVPKREETQYF.

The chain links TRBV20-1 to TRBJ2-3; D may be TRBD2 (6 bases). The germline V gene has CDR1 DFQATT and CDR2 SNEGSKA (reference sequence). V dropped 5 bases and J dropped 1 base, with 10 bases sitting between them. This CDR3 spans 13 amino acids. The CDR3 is CSAGGSRTDTQYF. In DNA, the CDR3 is TGCAGTGCTGGAGGGAGTCGCACAGATACGCAGTATTTT.

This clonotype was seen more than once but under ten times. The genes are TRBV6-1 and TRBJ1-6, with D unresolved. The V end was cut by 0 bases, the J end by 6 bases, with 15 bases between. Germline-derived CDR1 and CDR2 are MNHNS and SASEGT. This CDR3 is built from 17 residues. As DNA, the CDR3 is TGTGCCAGCAGTGAAGCAGTGGGAGGGCTTTTTAATTCACCCCTCCACTTT. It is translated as CASSEAVGGLFNSPLHF.

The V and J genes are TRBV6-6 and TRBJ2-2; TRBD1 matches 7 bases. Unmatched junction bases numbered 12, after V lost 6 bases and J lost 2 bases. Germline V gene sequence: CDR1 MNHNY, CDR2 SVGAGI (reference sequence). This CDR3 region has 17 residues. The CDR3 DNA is TGTGCCAGCAGAAATACAGGGGAGTGGGGCAACACCGGGGAGCTGTTTTTT. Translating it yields CASRNTGEWGNTGELFF.

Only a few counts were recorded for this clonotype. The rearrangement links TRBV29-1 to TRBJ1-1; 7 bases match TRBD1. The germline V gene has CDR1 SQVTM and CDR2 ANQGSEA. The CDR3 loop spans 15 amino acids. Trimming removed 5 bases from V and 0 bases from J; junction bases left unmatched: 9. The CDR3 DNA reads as TGCAGCGTTCGCGGACAGGTGATCATGAACACTGAAGCTTTCTTT. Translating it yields CSVRGQVIMNTEAFF. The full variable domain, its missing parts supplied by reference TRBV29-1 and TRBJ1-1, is SAVISQKPSRDICQRGTSLTIQCQVDSQVTMMFWYRQQPGQSLTLIATANQGSEATYESGFVIDKFPISRPNLTFSTLTVSNMSPEDSSIYLCSVRGQVIMNTEAFFGQGTRLTVV.

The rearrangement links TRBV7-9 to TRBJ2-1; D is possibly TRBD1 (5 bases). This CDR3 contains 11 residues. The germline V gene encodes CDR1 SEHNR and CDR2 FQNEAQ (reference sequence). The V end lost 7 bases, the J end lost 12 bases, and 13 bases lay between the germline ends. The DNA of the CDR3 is TGTGCCAGCACCCTACAGGATTCGCAGTTCTTC. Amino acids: CASTLQDSQFF.